These 17 T cell receptor beta chains came from one sample sequenced in a study of CD8 T cells in Susac syndrome. Random hexamers primed reverse transcription of about 0.45 to 1 ug RNA. TCRdb fed the immunoSEQ multiplex PCR reads into MiXCR, producing one record per CDR3 protein. Of roughly 190,000 distinct CDR3 sequences in the sample, approximately 96% were seen once. Sequenced material: CD4+ T cells from PBMCs. The receptors were sampled from a human donor with Susac syndrome.

The chain uses TRBV19 and TRBJ1-1; no clear D. Germline V gives CDR1 LNHDA, CDR2 SQIVND (reference sequence). V lost 7 bases to trimming and J lost 1 base, with 7 bases between them. The CDR3 spans 12 residues. This chain's CDR3 is CASKMGNTEAFF. The CDR3 DNA follows: TGTGCCAGTAAGATGGGGAACACTGAAGCTTTCTTT.

The chain couples TRBV3-1 to TRBJ2-3, with 8 nucleotides matching TRBD2. Germline assignment: CDR1 LGHDT and CDR2 YNNKEL (reference sequence). Losses at the gene ends were 6 bases for V and 6 bases for J; bases not matched to a gene: 8. The CDR3 spans 14 residues. The CDR3 DNA follows: TGTGCCAGCAGTCAACTAGCGGTTAGGGATACGCAGTATTTT. It translates to CASSQLAVRDTQYF.

The gene calls are TRBV2 and TRBJ2-2; D is perhaps TRBD1 (6 bases). Germline loops: CDR1 SNHLY, CDR2 FYNNEI. The CDR3 is made up of 14 amino acids. V lost 6 bases to trimming and J lost 3 bases, with 11 bases between them. The CDR3 region is CASSYQGYTGELFF. CDR3 in DNA: TGTGCCAGCAGCTATCAGGGGTACACCGGGGAGCTGTTTTTT. Drawing the rest from reference TRBV2 and TRBJ2-2, the complete variable domain is EPEVTQTPSHQVTQMGQEVILRCVPISNHLYFYWYRQILGQKVEFLVSFYNNEISEKSEIFDDQFSVERPDGSNFTLKIRSTKLEDSAMYFCASSYQGYTGELFFGEGSRLTVL.

The V call is TRBV3-1, the J call TRBJ2-1; 9 bases are shared with TRBD2. The CDR3 loop spans 14 amino acids. Trimming removed 0 bases from V and 11 bases from J; junction bases left unmatched: 5. The germline V gene has CDR1 LGHDT and CDR2 YNNKEL (reference sequence). The CDR3 DNA reads TGTGCCAGCAGCCAAGATTTTCTAGCGGGGAAGCAGTTCTTC. Translated: CASSQDFLAGKQFF.

This chain uses TRBV3-1 with TRBJ1-2; D gene ambiguous. The CDR3 has 14 amino acids. Germline V CDR1 and CDR2: LGHDT, YNNKEL (reference sequence). V was clipped by 0 bases and J by 3 bases, with 8 bases between them. The CDR3 sequence: CASSQEPGDYGYTF. The CDR3 DNA reads TGTGCCAGCAGCCAAGAACCCGGGGACTATGGCTACACCTTC.

This clonotype came up a few times. Written as DNA, the CDR3 is TGTGCCAGCAGCACCCGACAGGGCTACGAGCAGTACTTC. It encodes CASSTRQGYEQYF. The chain combines TRBV7-2 with TRBJ2-7, with 7 bases that match TRBD1. Trimming removed 5 bases from V and 3 bases from J; junction bases left unmatched: 4. This CDR3 contains 13 residues. CDR1 is SGHTA, CDR2 FQGNSA, per germline.

This clonotype was counted once. CDR3 nucleotide sequence: TGTGCCTGGAGCCCCAGTACTGGGTACTCACCCCTCCACTTT. It codes for CAWSPSTGYSPLHF. The chain has TRBV30 and TRBJ1-6; D is unresolved. V gave up 3 bases and J gave up 10 bases, with 16 bases separating them. Germline CDR1 GTSNPN, CDR2 SVGIG (reference sequence). CDR3 length: 14 residues.

This chain links TRBV5-4 with TRBJ1-2; a weak D match, TRBD1 (6 bases). The CDR3 is made up of 15 amino acids. Germline CDR1 is SGHNT and CDR2 is YYREEE (reference sequence). V gave up 4 bases and J gave up 4 bases, with 17 bases separating them. The CDR3 region has the DNA TGTGCCAGCAGCCAACAGGGTCCAGGTTTCTATGGCTACACCTTC. Protein sequence: CASSQQGPGFYGYTF.

V and J are TRBV5-1 and TRBJ1-2, with D tentatively TRBD1 (6 bases). Germline CDR1 SGHRS, CDR2 YFSETQ. The V end lost 4 bases, the J end lost 4 bases, and 14 bases lay between the germline ends. The CDR3 spans 14 residues. The CDR3 reads CASSVLQGTYGYTF. The CDR3 bases are TGCGCCAGCAGCGTGTTACAGGGTACCTATGGCTACACCTTC.

The genes are TRBV18 and TRBJ2-7, with D possibly being TRBD1 (6 bases). Looked up from germline, CDR1 is KGHSH and CDR2 is LQKENI. This CDR3 region has 15 residues. V was pared by 2 bases and J by 6 bases, with 17 bases between. The CDR3 sequence: CASSPSDRPAREQYF. For the CDR3, the DNA is TGTGCCAGCTCACCATCCGACAGGCCTGCTCGCGAGCAGTACTTC.

The CDR3 loop reads CASTGVGEKLFF. The CDR3 DNA follows: TGTGCCAGCACGGGCGTCGGTGAAAAACTGTTTTTT. V gene TRBV4-2 combines with J gene TRBJ1-4; D ambiguous. The V gene lost 7 bases and the J gene lost 7 bases, with 10 bases spanning the gap. The length of the CDR3 is 12 residues. Per the germline V gene, CDR1 is LGHNA and CDR2 is YNFKEQ.

This chain's CDR3 is CAWSVRRLGNQPQHF. DNA for the CDR3: TGTGCCTGGAGTGTACGGCGCTTGGGCAATCAGCCCCAGCATTTT. V is TRBV30 and J is TRBJ1-5; D unclear. Germline CDR1 GTSNPN, CDR2 SVGIG (reference sequence). V was clipped by 0 bases and J by 2 bases, with 11 bases between them. The CDR3 covers 15 residues.

This clonotype has more than one count but fewer than ten. The J gene is TRBJ1-2, the V gene TRBV30; D is ambiguous. Trimming pared 0 bases from V and 2 bases from J, leaving 7 bases between. Germline V gene data show CDR1 as GTSNPN and CDR2 as SVGIG (reference sequence). The CDR3 runs 13 residues. DNA of the CDR3: TGTGCCTGGAGTGTACAGCGGAACTATGGCTACACCTTC. Protein product: CAWSVQRNYGYTF.

This sequence joins TRBV9 and TRBJ2-1; TRBD2 matches 12 bases. Germline-derived CDR1 and CDR2 are SGDLS and YYNGEE. This CDR3 is 15 amino acids long. V trimming: 4 bases; J trimming: 8 bases; junction bases outside the gene matches: 7. The CDR3 region has the DNA TGTGCCAGCAGCTCCGGACTAGCGGGGTTCTATGAGCAGTTCTTC. It codes for CASSSGLAGFYEQFF.

The CDR3 here is CASSLSTGGLGYTF. CDR3 sequence (DNA): TGTGCCAGCAGCCTTTCAACAGGGGGCCTTGGCTACACCTTC. This chain links TRBV3-1 with TRBJ1-2; 9 bases match TRBD1. CDR3 size: 14 residues. V dropped 4 bases and J dropped 7; count of bases not matched to a gene: 7. The germline gives CDR1 LGHDT, CDR2 YNNKEL (reference sequence).

The chain employs TRBV7-2 and TRBJ2-3; a possible D gene is TRBD1 (6 bases). CDR3 length: 16 residues. Germline CDR1 and CDR2: SGHTA and FQGNSA. With 8 bases removed from V and 3 bases from J, the gap between germline ends came to 21 bases. This CDR3 reads CASGSLGAVGTDTQYF. In DNA form, the CDR3 reads TGTGCCAGCGGGAGTTTGGGGGCCGTAGGTACAGATACGCAGTATTTT.

This clonotype showed up just once. The chain couples TRBV15 to TRBJ1-4; no clear D gene. Per germline, CDR1 LNHNV and CDR2 YYDKDF (reference sequence). V gave up 1 base and J gave up 7 bases, with 7 bases separating them. The CDR3 contains 13 residues. The CDR3 DNA reads TGTGCCACCAGCAGAGGACGGGGTGAAAAACTGTTTTTT. This sequence encodes CATSRGRGEKLFF.